Detailed here is one TCR beta chain. This record belongs to a study of T cell changes during pregnancy in multiple sclerosis. The method was immunoSEQ multiplex PCR; TCRdb's version includes in-frame clones alone and lacks a portion of them. This table has about 30,000 clones, roughly nine tenths appearing once. Trimming removed 7 bases from V and 4 bases from J; junction bases left unmatched: 12. Germline CDR1 ENHRY, CDR2 SYGVKD. This CDR3 comprises 15 residues. This material consisted of CD8+ T cells from peripheral blood mononuclear cells, taken in the second trimester of pregnancy. The origin of this receptor is a female donor with multiple sclerosis, enrolled in a pregnancy study. This chain connects TRBV10-3 to TRBJ2-7, with 8 bases that match TRBD1. This CDR3 is CAINEGTGPSYEQYF. In DNA form, the CDR3 reads TGTGCCATCAACGAAGGGACAGGACCGTCTTACGAGCAGTACTTC.